This passage covers 27 T cell receptor beta chains from one sample sequenced in a study of T cells after yellow fever vaccination. A single record per CDR3 protein comes from TCRdb applying MiXCR to the 5' RACE reads. Of 550,000 or so distinct CDR3 sequences in the sample, approximately 21% were seen once. The specimen comprised PBMCs, sampled 15 days after the yellow fever booster vaccination. Receptors originate from a man aged 25 to 45 who received the YFV17D yellow fever vaccine.

The rearrangement uses TRBV24-1 and TRBJ2-3, with D maybe TRBD1 (6 bases). The CDR3 loop spans 18 amino acids. Germline-derived CDR1 and CDR2 are KGHDR and SFDVKD. V dropped 5 bases and J dropped 4 bases, with 24 bases sitting between them. The CDR3 sequence: CATSVVATGRMIADTQYF. DNA of the CDR3: TGTGCCACCAGTGTGGTAGCGACAGGAAGGATGATTGCAGATACGCAGTATTTT.

J is TRBJ2-1 and V is TRBV11-1; D gene unclear. CDR3 length: 18 residues. V was pared by 3 bases and J by 0 bases, with 18 bases between. Germline V gives CDR1 SGHAT, CDR2 FQDESV (reference sequence). The CDR3 loop is CASSFGNPTRYSYNEQFF. The CDR3 bases are TGTGCCAGCAGCTTTGGGAACCCCACGCGGTACTCCTACAATGAGCAGTTCTTC.

This chain joins TRBV4-3 and TRBJ1-4; D ambiguous. Per the germline V gene, CDR1 is LGHNA and CDR2 is YSLEER. V lost 3 bases to trimming and J lost 8 bases, with 13 bases between them. This CDR3 region has 14 residues. The CDR3 region has the DNA TGCGCCAGCAGCCAGACTCCGACGTCGGAAAAACTGTTTTTT. It specifies CASSQTPTSEKLFF.

This clonotype was seen more than once but under ten times. J is TRBJ2-5 and V is TRBV7-2; TRBD1 matches 9 bases. V lost 1 base to trimming and J lost 1 base; unmatched junction nucleotides: 1. Germline CDR1 reads SGHTA; CDR2 reads FQGNSA. The CDR3 is made up of 15 amino acids. CDR3 nucleotides: TGTGCCAGCAGCTTAGGGACAGGGGTCCAAGAGACCCAGTACTTC. Translated, it gives CASSLGTGVQETQYF.

This clonotype was detected a few times. This chain uses TRBV20-1 with TRBJ2-3; D is perhaps TRBD1 (5 bases). From germline, CDR1 is DFQATT and CDR2 SNEGSKA (reference sequence). This CDR3 is 13 amino acids long. The CDR3 region has the DNA TGCACCGGACACCTAAGTGGTTCAGATACGCAGTATTTT. Encoded protein: CTGHLSGSDTQYF.

V and J are TRBV29-1 and TRBJ2-3, with a possible D match to TRBD1 (6 bases). This CDR3 comprises 13 residues. CDR1 and CDR2 (germline): SQVTM, ANQGSEA. V was clipped by 1 base and J by 9 bases, with 14 bases between them. The CDR3 here is CSVEGGQKGTQYF. The CDR3 DNA follows: TGCAGCGTTGAAGGGGGACAAAAAGGGACGCAGTATTTT.

The CDR3 coding sequence is TGCAGTGCCACGAGTGGTGACACCTACGAGCAGTACTTC. Translating it yields CSATSGDTYEQYF. This rearrangement joins TRBV20-1 to TRBJ2-7; D is undetermined. V shed 6 bases and J shed 2 bases, with 14 bases lying between them. The CDR3 runs 13 residues. Germline V gene sequence: CDR1 DFQATT, CDR2 SNEGSKA (reference sequence).

This clonotype was observed a few times. The chain combines TRBV4-1 with TRBJ2-3; no definite D call. The germline gives CDR1 MGHRA, CDR2 YSYEKL. V lost 11 bases, J lost 0 bases, and 18 bases lay in between. CDR3 size: 15 residues. Here the CDR3 DNA reads TGCGCCTCTACCTACGGTTGGGGAAGCACAGATACGCAGTATTTT. Translating it yields CASTYGWGSTDTQYF.

Only a few counts were recorded for this clonotype. The chain combines TRBV5-1 with TRBJ2-5; the match to TRBD2 covers 7 bases. With V trimmed by 0 bases and J by 3 bases, 5 bases remained unmatched. The CDR3 runs to 15 residues. Germline CDR1 reads SGHRS; CDR2 reads YFSETQ. DNA of the CDR3: TGCGCCAGCAGCTTGGTGAGAGGACTAGAAGAGACCCAGTACTTC. Its translation is CASSLVRGLEETQYF.

The chain employs TRBV10-2 and TRBJ2-5; D remains unclear. V dropped 5 bases and J dropped 3 bases, with 7 bases sitting between them. This CDR3 spans 12 amino acids. Per germline, CDR1 WSHSY and CDR2 SAAADI. This CDR3 reads CASSWAKETQYF. CDR3 coding DNA: TGCGCCAGCAGTTGGGCTAAAGAGACCCAGTACTTC.

V is TRBV15 and J is TRBJ2-7, with D perhaps assigned TRBD1 or TRBD2 (5 bases each). CDR3 length equals 15 residues. Germline V gene data show CDR1 as LNHNV and CDR2 as YYDKDF (reference sequence). Trimming removed 0 bases from V and 7 bases from J, with 16 bases in between. The CDR3 bases are TGTGCCACCAGCAGAGATTCCGGGACCTATGAGGAGCAGTACTTC. It codes for CATSRDSGTYEEQYF.

This clonotype was counted a single time. The chain recombines TRBV9 with TRBJ2-7, with 9 bases aligning to TRBD1. Germline assignment: CDR1 SGDLS and CDR2 YYNGEE. The length of the CDR3 is 14 residues. V shed 3 bases, J shed 2 bases, and the junction held 3 bases outside the gene matches. Here the CDR3 reads CASSARQGAYEQYF. CDR3 DNA: TGTGCCAGCAGCGCCCGACAGGGGGCCTACGAGCAGTACTTC.

This clonotype has only a few counts. The chain combines TRBV18 with TRBJ1-2, with D possibly TRBD1 on 6 matching bases. The germline V and J ends were trimmed by 0 bases and 1 base, with 18 bases remaining between them. The CDR3 covers 18 residues. Germline V gene lookup returns CDR1 KGHSH and CDR2 LQKENI. For the CDR3, the DNA is TGTGCCAGCTCACCACCGTATGGGACAAACAGATATAACTATGGCTACACCTTC. Its translation: CASSPPYGTNRYNYGYTF.

This clonotype occurred a few times. This sequence joins TRBV12-3 or TRBV12-4 and TRBJ2-7; 11 bases fit TRBD1. The CDR3 length is 17 residues. J was trimmed by 1 base and V by 4 bases; bases with no gene match: 9. The CDR3 protein is CASSSPRGQGASYEQYF. The CDR3 DNA follows: TGTGCCAGCAGTTCCCCCCGCGGACAGGGGGCATCCTACGAGCAGTACTTC.

The chain recombines TRBV12-3 or TRBV12-4 with TRBJ2-7; a weak D match, TRBD2 (5 bases). The CDR3 is 12 amino acids. The germline V and J ends were trimmed by 8 bases and 6 bases, with 14 bases remaining between them. As DNA, the CDR3 is TGTGCCAGCTCGAGCGGTGGGGTCGAGCAGTACTTC. This gives the protein CASSSGGVEQYF.

This clonotype was recorded a few times. CDR3 DNA: TGTGCCATCGGGGGACAGGATGGCCGGGAGACCCAGTACTTC. Protein sequence: CAIGGQDGRETQYF. This chain links TRBV10-3 with TRBJ2-5, with 8 bases identical to TRBD1. This CDR3 is 14 amino acids long. The V gene end was trimmed by 8 bases and the J gene end by 5 bases; junction bases not matched to a gene: 10. Germline lookup yields CDR1 ENHRY and CDR2 SYGVKD.

The chain links TRBV12-3 or TRBV12-4 to TRBJ2-1; 12 bases are a match to TRBD1. This CDR3 has 16 amino acids. V was clipped by 4 bases and J by 10 bases; unmatched bases: 11. The CDR3 here is CASSSPAGQGAWEQFF. Written as DNA, the CDR3 is TGTGCCAGCAGTTCACCCGCGGGACAGGGGGCTTGGGAGCAGTTCTTC.

A word on this clonotype: The germline gene is not matched at one end of the junction; a read error may be the cause. This chain joins TRBV27 and TRBJ2-7; 12 nucleotides line up with TRBD2. Germline CDR1 MNHEY, CDR2 SMNVEV (reference sequence). The CDR3 sequence is 15 residues long. CDR3 bases: TGTGCCAGCAGGCGAACCGGGACTAGCGGGTCAAAGTACGACTTC. Its protein product is CASRRTGTSGSKYDF.

This clonotype was counted many times. The CDR3 here is CSARLLGSTYEQYF. CDR3 in DNA: TGCAGTGCTCGTCTGTTGGGTTCCACCTACGAGCAGTACTTC. This rearrangement joins TRBV20-1 to TRBJ2-7; D is unresolved. V lost 5 bases and J 2 bases, leaving 16 bases between the germline ends. The CDR3 extends over 14 amino acids. Germline CDR1 DFQATT, CDR2 SNEGSKA (reference sequence).

This clonotype was seen more than once but under ten times. The chain employs TRBV7-6 and TRBJ1-3, with D hard to call. The CDR3 extends over 14 amino acids. Between the trimmed V and J ends, which lost 1 base and 6 bases, there was a span of 10 bases. The germline V gene encodes CDR1 SGHVS and CDR2 FNYEAQ. CDR3 loop: CASSLGRTVNTIYF. The CDR3 coding sequence is TGTGCCAGCAGCTTAGGACGTACTGTAAACACCATATATTTT.

This clonotype was counted only a few times. V is TRBV6-1 and J is TRBJ1-4, with D possibly matching TRBD1 (6 bases). The CDR3 runs to 16 residues. V lost 0 bases to trimming and J lost 7 bases, with 15 bases between them. Germline CDR1 and CDR2: MNHNS and SASEGT. The DNA for the CDR3 is TGTGCCAGCAGTGAAGCAACAGGGCTACGGGCTGAAAAACTGTTTTTT. Its protein product is CASSEATGLRAEKLFF.

This chain links TRBV6-2 or TRBV6-3 with TRBJ2-3; D gene uncertain. The CDR3 totals 13 residues. Germline assignment: CDR1 MNHEY and CDR2 SVGEGT. V dropped 6 bases and J dropped 0 bases, with 7 bases sitting between them. CDR3 nucleotide sequence: TGTGCCAGCAGGGCAACTAGCACAGATACGCAGTATTTT. Translating it yields CASRATSTDTQYF.

This clonotype has a handful of counts. The V call is TRBV18, the J call TRBJ1-2; TRBD1 is a possible D gene (5 bases). The CDR3 is made up of 13 amino acids. V was clipped by 6 bases and J by 4 bases, with 12 bases between them. Germline CDR1 KGHSH, CDR2 LQKENI. Written as DNA, the CDR3 is TGTGCCAGCTCGCGAGACAGACTCTATGGCTACACCTTC. Its translation is CASSRDRLYGYTF.

CDR3 sequence reads: CASTLLANTEAFF. The CDR3 DNA follows: TGTGCCAGCACCCTGTTGGCGAACACTGAAGCTTTCTTT. The chain links TRBV12-3 or TRBV12-4 to TRBJ1-1, with D uncertain. V lost 7 bases to trimming and J lost 1 base, with 10 bases between them. The CDR3 contains 13 residues.

The gene calls are TRBV12-3 or TRBV12-4 and TRBJ2-3, with D perhaps matching TRBD1 (6 bases). The CDR3 has 13 residues. Trimming removed 6 bases at V and 3 bases at J, with 10 bases between. The CDR3 loop is CASSSDRTDTQYF. The DNA for the CDR3 is TGTGCCAGCAGCTCGGACAGAACAGATACGCAGTATTTT.

The rearrangement links TRBV4-3 to TRBJ2-7; 11 bases match TRBD2. CDR1 LGHNA and CDR2 YSLEER come from the germline V gene. V was clipped by 5 bases and J by 7 bases; unmatched bases: 4. This CDR3 region has 13 residues. This chain's CDR3 is CASSGLAGGEQYF. The CDR3 bases are TGCGCCAGCAGCGGTCTAGCGGGAGGTGAGCAGTACTTC.

The rearrangement joins TRBV7-3 to TRBJ2-2; TRBD2 aligns across 12 bases. Trimming removed 1 base from V and 6 bases from J; junction bases left unmatched: 12. This CDR3 region has 19 residues. Germline CDR1 SGHTA, CDR2 FQGTGA. Here the CDR3 reads CASSLRPRSSGRVSGELFF. In DNA form, the CDR3 reads TGTGCCAGCAGCTTAAGACCTCGTTCTAGCGGGAGGGTATCCGGGGAGCTGTTTTTT.